Listed here are 8 T cell receptor beta chains from one sample, sequenced in a study of blood T cell repertoires in COVID-19. Data came from immunoSEQ multiplex PCR; TCRdb stores just in-frame clones and leaves some out. The sample has approximately 300,000 clones, roughly 90% seen once. The source material was PBMCs or T cells enriched from blood (not recorded which). Receptor source: a woman aged 25 to 39 who had recovered from COVID-19.

This chain connects TRBV30 to TRBJ1-4; D unresolved. This CDR3 has 14 residues. Germline-derived CDR1 and CDR2 are GTSNPN and SVGIG (reference sequence). Between the trimmed V and J ends, which lost 0 bases and 8 bases, there was a span of 13 bases. The CDR3, as DNA: TGTGCCTGGAGTGTAACCACCCCGGGAGAAAAACTGTTTTTT. Protein sequence: CAWSVTTPGEKLFF.

The chain carries TRBV12-5 and TRBJ1-1; TRBD1 agrees at 7 bases. The CDR3 has 15 amino acids. V was clipped by 3 bases and J by 0 bases; unmatched bases: 4. Germline values: CDR1 LGHNT, CDR2 FRNRAP. The chain's CDR3 is CASGFEGGLNTEAFF. For the CDR3, the DNA is TGTGCTAGTGGTTTTGAAGGGGGCCTGAACACTGAAGCTTTCTTT. Filled out from reference TRBV12-5 and TRBJ1-1, the complete variable domain reads DARVTQTPRHKVTEMGQEVTMRCQPILGHNTVFWYRQTMMQGLELLAYFRNRAPLDDSGMPKDRFSAEMPDATLATLKIQPSEPRDSAVYFCASGFEGGLNTEAFFGQGTRLTVV.

The rearrangement joins TRBV11-3 to TRBJ2-1; maybe TRBD1 (6 bases). Trimming cost V 6 bases and J 6 bases, with 18 bases left between them. CDR1 and CDR2 from the germline V gene are SGHNT and YENEEA. This CDR3 has 15 residues. For the CDR3, the DNA is TGTGCCAGCAGTAAACGGTCAGGGGTCGGCAATGAGCAGTTCTTC. Protein: CASSKRSGVGNEQFF.

The CDR3, as DNA: TGTGCCAGCAGCTTAGTCTCCCGGGAGGTATCCTACGAGCAGTACTTC. Its protein is CASSLVSREVSYEQYF. V usage is TRBV7-2 and J usage is TRBJ2-7; TRBD2 matches 7 bases. Germline CDR1 SGHTA, CDR2 FQGNSA. Trimming cost V 1 base and J 1 base; bases outside gene matches: 7. The CDR3 sequence is 16 residues long.

The gene calls are TRBV19 and TRBJ2-1; the D gene is possibly TRBD1 (7 bases). This CDR3 has 16 residues. CDR1 and CDR2 (germline): LNHDA, SQIVND (reference sequence). The V gene lost 5 bases and the J gene lost 0 bases, with 14 bases spanning the gap. CDR3 region: CASSLRQGLSYNEQFF. CDR3 DNA sequence: TGTGCCAGTAGTCTTCGACAGGGACTCTCCTACAATGAGCAGTTCTTC.

This chain connects TRBV5-6 to TRBJ2-5; the D gene is possibly TRBD1 (6 bases). CDR3 length equals 16 residues. The V gene lost 5 bases and the J gene lost 6 bases, with 23 bases spanning the gap. CDR1 is SGHDT and CDR2 is YYEEEE in the germline V gene. DNA of the CDR3: TGTGCCAGCAGTCAACCCGGTCCCGCAGGGGCGCAGACCCAGTACTTC. Translation: CASSQPGPAGAQTQYF.

The chain carries TRBV4-1 and TRBJ2-7, with 10 bases identical to TRBD2. The length of the CDR3 is 17 residues. In germline, CDR1 is MGHRA, CDR2 YSYEKL. Losses at the gene ends were 0 bases for V and 0 bases for J; bases not matched to a gene: 5. CDR3 protein: CASSQDQPSGSSYEQYF. The CDR3 DNA follows: TGCGCCAGCAGCCAAGATCAGCCTAGCGGGAGCTCCTACGAGCAGTACTTC.

The J gene is TRBJ2-5, the V gene TRBV6-5; no firm D call. Deletions cut 8 bases from V and 2 bases from J, with 12 bases between. CDR3 length: 13 amino acids. Per germline, CDR1 MNHEY and CDR2 SVGAGI. The CDR3 protein is CASRRVQQETQYF. The DNA for the CDR3 is TGTGCCAGCCGTCGGGTCCAGCAAGAGACCCAGTACTTC.